This T cell receptor beta chain was recorded in a study of PD-L1 blockade in urothelial cancer. Study information: Study patients had been treated with 0 to 3 previous chemotherapy regimens.

TCRdb keeps only in-frame clones here, not all; method: immunoSEQ multiplex PCR. The sample records around 50,000 clones, approximately 86% being singletons. This CDR3 is built from 15 residues. With 2 bases removed from V and 1 base from J, the gap between germline ends came to 9 bases. Per germline, CDR1 SGHVS and CDR2 FNYEAQ. This sample's time point: peripheral blood 6 weeks after treatment start. The chain is built from TRBV7-6 and TRBJ2-1; D may be TRBD1 (5 bases). This TCR was sampled from a man aged 45-65 years with urothelial cancer. Sequences were derived from PBMCs, sampled around atezolizumab (anti-PD-L1) treatment. CDR3 loop: CASSLTDSSYNEQFF. The DNA of the CDR3 is TGTGCCAGCAGCTTAACCGACAGTTCCTACAATGAGCAGTTCTTC.